This is a list of T cell receptor beta chains from one sample in a study of OX40 agonist ivuxolimab in advanced cancers. Assay used: immunoSEQ multiplex PCR; TCRdb lists only in-frame clones, some missing. This sample has 70,000 to 95,000 clones, with around nine tenths found just once. The sequencing used CD4+ or CD8+ T cells sorted from blood, collected in a trial of the OX40 agonist ivuxolimab. These receptors came from an adult with an advanced solid tumor such as melanoma, head and neck, liver or kidney cancer. CDR3s include the opening cysteine and the closing phenylalanine or tryptophan. A D gene is named only where the DNA matches it firmly. Clone size appears in some rows only: once, few, many, or a class for an expanded clone.

clone size: .
J gene: TRBJ1-5
D gene: TRBD1
V gene: TRBV2
CDR3 DNA: TGTGCCAGCAGCGAGACAGGGGGCGCGGATCAGCCCCAGCATTTT
CDR3 protein: CASSETGGADQPQHF

clone size: once
J gene: TRBJ1-1
D gene: .
V gene: TRBV27
CDR3 DNA: TGTGCCAGCAGTTCAGCGGGGGGGGAAGCTTTCTTT
CDR3 protein: CASSSAGGEAFF

clone size: .
J gene: TRBJ1-5
D gene: .
V gene: TRBV18
CDR3 DNA: TGTGCCAGCTCACCTTTCCACAATCAGCCCCAGCATTTT
CDR3 protein: CASSPFHNQPQHF

clone size: .
J gene: TRBJ2-1
D gene: .
V gene: TRBV11-3
CDR3 DNA: TGTGCCAGCAGTACCCCCGAGAGCGGATCCAATGAGCAGTTCTTC
CDR3 protein: CASSTPESGSNEQFF

clone size: .
J gene: TRBJ2-7
D gene: TRBD1
V gene: TRBV9
CDR3 DNA: TGTGCCAGCAGCGTGGACAGGGGAAGCGAGCAGTACTTC
CDR3 protein: CASSVDRGSEQYF

clone size: .
J gene: TRBJ2-7
D gene: TRBD2
V gene: TRBV29-1
CDR3 DNA: TGCAGCGCCCTGATTTGGCTAGCGGACCAAATCGAGCAGTACTTC
CDR3 protein: CSALIWLADQIEQYF

clone size: .
J gene: TRBJ2-1
D gene: TRBD2
V gene: TRBV13
CDR3 DNA: TGTGCCAGCAGCTCGGGACTAGTTGGCGTGGACAATGAGCAGTTCTTC
CDR3 protein: CASSSGLVGVDNEQFF

clone size: few
J gene: TRBJ2-3
D gene: .
V gene: TRBV29-1
CDR3 DNA: TGCAGCGTTGACTCTCGAGGGGGAGATACGCAGTATTTT
CDR3 protein: CSVDSRGGDTQYF

clone size: .
J gene: TRBJ2-2
D gene: TRBD2
V gene: TRBV7-3
CDR3 DNA: TGTGCCAGCAGCTTAATGGGACTAGCGGGAAACGGGGAGCTGTTTTTT
CDR3 protein: CASSLMGLAGNGELFF

clone size: .
J gene: TRBJ2-5
D gene: TRBD1
V gene: TRBV12-5
CDR3 DNA: TGTGCTAGTGGTCCCCCTGGGACAGGGAAAGAGACCCAGTACTTC
CDR3 protein: CASGPPGTGKETQYF

clone size: .
J gene: TRBJ2-2
D gene: TRBD2
V gene: TRBV11-2
CDR3 DNA: TGTGCCAGCAGCCGTTGGACTAGCGCGACCGGGGAGCTGTTTTTT
CDR3 protein: CASSRWTSATGELFF

clone size: .
J gene: TRBJ1-1
D gene: .
V gene: TRBV28
CDR3 DNA: TGTGCCAGCAGTTCTCTTAGCTGGAACACTGAAGCTTTCTTT
CDR3 protein: CASSSLSWNTEAFF

clone size: .
J gene: TRBJ2-1
D gene: TRBD2
V gene: TRBV5-1
CDR3 DNA: TGCGCCAGCAGCTTTGGAGGCCTAGCGGGAGGGCCTAATGAGCAGTTCTTC
CDR3 protein: CASSFGGLAGGPNEQFF